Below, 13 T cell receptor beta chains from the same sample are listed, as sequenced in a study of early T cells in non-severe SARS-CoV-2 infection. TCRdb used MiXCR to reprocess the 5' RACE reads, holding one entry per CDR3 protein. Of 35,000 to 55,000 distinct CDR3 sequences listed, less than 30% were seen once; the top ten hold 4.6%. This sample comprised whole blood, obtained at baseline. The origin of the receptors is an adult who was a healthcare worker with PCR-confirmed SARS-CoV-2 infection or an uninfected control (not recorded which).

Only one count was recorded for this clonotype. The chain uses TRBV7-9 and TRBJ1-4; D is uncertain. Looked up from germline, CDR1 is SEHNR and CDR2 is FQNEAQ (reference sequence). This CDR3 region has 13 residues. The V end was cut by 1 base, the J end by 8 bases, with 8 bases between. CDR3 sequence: CASSLVAAEKLFF. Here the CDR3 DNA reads TGTGCCAGCAGCTTAGTAGCGGCAGAAAAACTGTTTTTT.

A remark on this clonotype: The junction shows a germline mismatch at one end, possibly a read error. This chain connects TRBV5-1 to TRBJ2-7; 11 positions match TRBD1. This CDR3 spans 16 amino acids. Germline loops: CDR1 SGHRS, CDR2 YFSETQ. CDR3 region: CASSLVGQGASSEQYF. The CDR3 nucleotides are TGCGCCAGCAGCTTAGTTGGACAGGGGGCATCCTCCGAGCAGTACTTC.

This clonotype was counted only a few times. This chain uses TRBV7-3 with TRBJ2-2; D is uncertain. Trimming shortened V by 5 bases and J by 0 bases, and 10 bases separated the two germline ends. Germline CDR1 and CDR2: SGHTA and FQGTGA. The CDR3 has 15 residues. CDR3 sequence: CASSPGPTNTGELFF. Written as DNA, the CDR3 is TGTGCCAGCAGCCCCGGGCCGACGAACACCGGGGAGCTGTTTTTT.

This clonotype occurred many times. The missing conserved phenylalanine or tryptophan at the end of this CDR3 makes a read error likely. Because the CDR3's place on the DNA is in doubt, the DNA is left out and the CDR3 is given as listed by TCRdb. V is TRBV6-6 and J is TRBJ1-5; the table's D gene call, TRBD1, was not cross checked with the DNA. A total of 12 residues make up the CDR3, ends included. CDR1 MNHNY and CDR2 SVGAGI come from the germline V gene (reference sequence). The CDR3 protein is CASSLGPGQGPI.

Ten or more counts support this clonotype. The CDR3 spells CASSVAPSGGGQPYEQYF. CDR3 in DNA: TGTGCCAGCAGCGTAGCACCTAGCGGGGGGGGCCAACCCTACGAGCAGTACTTC. The rearrangement links TRBV9 to TRBJ2-7; 12 nucleotides match TRBD2. The V gene's germline CDR1 is SGDLS and CDR2 YYNGEE. The CDR3 sequence is 18 residues long. J lost 2 bases, V lost 0 bases, and 9 bases had no gene match.

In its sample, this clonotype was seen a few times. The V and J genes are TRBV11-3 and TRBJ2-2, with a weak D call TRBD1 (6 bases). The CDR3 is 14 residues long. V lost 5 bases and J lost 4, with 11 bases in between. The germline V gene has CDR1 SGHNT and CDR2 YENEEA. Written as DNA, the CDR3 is TGTGCCAGCAGCACCGGACAGATCACCGGGGAGCTGTTTTTT. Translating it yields CASSTGQITGELFF. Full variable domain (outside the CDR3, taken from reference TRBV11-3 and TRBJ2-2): EAGVVQSPRYKIIEKKQPVAFWCNPISGHNTLYWYLQNLGQGPELLIRYENEEAVDDSQLPKDRFSAERLKGVDSTLKIQPAELGDSAVYLCASSTGQITGELFFGEGSRLTVL.

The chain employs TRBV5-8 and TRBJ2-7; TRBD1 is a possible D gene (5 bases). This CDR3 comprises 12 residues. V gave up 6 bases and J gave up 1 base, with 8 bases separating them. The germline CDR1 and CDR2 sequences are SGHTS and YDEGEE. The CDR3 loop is CASTTASYEQYF. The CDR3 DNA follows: TGTGCCAGCACGACAGCTTCCTACGAGCAGTACTTC.

CDR3 in DNA: TGCAGTGCTAGAGCAGGGGACAGGGACTACGAGCAGTACTTC. It yields the protein CSARAGDRDYEQYF. This sequence joins TRBV20-1 and TRBJ2-7; 9 bases are shared with TRBD1. In germline, CDR1 is DFQATT, CDR2 SNEGSKA (reference sequence). There are 14 residues in the CDR3. V shed 1 base and J 3 bases; nucleotides not matched to a gene: 4.

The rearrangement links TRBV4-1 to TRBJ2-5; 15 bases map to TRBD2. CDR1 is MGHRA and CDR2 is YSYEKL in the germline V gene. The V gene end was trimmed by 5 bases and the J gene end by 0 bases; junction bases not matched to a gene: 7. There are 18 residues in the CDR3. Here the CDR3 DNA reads TGCGCCAGCAGCTTCGGACTAGCGGGGGGGGAGTACCAAGAGACCCAGTACTTC. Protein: CASSFGLAGGEYQETQYF.

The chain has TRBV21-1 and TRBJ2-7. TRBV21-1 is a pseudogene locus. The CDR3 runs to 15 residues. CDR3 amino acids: CASSKMDRSSYEQYF. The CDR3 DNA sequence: TGTGCCAGCAGCAAGATGGACAGGAGCTCCTACGAGCAGTACTTC.

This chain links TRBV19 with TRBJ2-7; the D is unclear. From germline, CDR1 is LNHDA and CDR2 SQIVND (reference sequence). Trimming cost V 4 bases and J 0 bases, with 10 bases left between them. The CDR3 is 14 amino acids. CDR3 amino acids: CASSTGFSSYEQYF. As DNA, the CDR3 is TGTGCCAGTAGTACAGGCTTCAGCTCCTACGAGCAGTACTTC. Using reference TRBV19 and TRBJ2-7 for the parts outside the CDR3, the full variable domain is DGGITQSPKYLFRKEGQNVTLSCEQNLNHDAMYWYRQDPGQGLRLIYYSQIVNDFQKGDIAEGYSVSREKKESFPLTVTSAQKNPTAFYLCASSTGFSSYEQYFGPGTRLTVT.

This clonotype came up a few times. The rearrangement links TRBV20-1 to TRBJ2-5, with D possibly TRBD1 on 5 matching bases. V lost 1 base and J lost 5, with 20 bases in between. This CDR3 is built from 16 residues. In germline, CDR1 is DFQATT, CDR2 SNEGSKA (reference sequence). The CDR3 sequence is CSARGAWGIDSETQYF. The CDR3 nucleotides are TGCAGTGCTAGAGGGGCTTGGGGCATCGACAGCGAGACCCAGTACTTC.

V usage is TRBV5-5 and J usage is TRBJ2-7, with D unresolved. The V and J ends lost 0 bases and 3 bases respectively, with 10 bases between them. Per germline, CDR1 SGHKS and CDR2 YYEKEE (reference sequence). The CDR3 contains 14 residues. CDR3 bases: TGTGCCAGCAGCTTGGCCACGGCCGACTACGAGCAGTACTTC. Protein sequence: CASSLATADYEQYF. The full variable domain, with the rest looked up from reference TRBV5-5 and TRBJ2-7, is DAGVTQSPTHLIKTRGQQVTLRCSPISGHKSVSWYQQVLGQGPQFIFQYYEKEERGRGNFPDRFSARQFPNYSSELNVNALLLGDSALYLCASSLATADYEQYFGPGTRLTVT.